This paragraph covers one TCR beta chain sequence. The antigen is undetermined. Nominally healthy donors provided the samples, though records likely missed some immune exposures. Germline values: CDR1 MNHNS, CDR2 SASEGT. The CDR3 is 14 residues long. V lost 6 bases, J lost 4 bases, and 13 bases lay in between. The data originate from a study of cytomegalovirus exposure and HLA in healthy donors. General study findings and limits: Productive status was seen about 90% or about 30% of the time for most TCR beta V segments in an earlier analysis. Because they were indistinguishable, some V segments, including TRBV6-2 and TRBV6-3, were excluded.

Primers: 60 Vbeta forward and 13 Jbeta reverse. Sequenced by immunoSEQ multiplex PCR; TCRdb stores in-frame clones only, minus some. The sample holds roughly 120,000 clones, about three quarters seen once. The sequenced sample was PBMCs. The rearrangement joins TRBV6-1 to TRBJ1-5; possible D gene TRBD1, 5 bases. The TCR sequence derives from a woman aged 30 to 39 in good health and CMV-seropositive. CDR3 nucleotides: TGTGCCAGCAGGGCGGGGGTGTGGAATCAGCCCCAGCATTTT. This sequence encodes CASRAGVWNQPQHF.